This T cell receptor beta chain is from a study of T cell responses to AZD1222 COVID-19 vaccine. Whole-study findings and limits: The study found Spike-specific TCR breadth and depth rose after two AZD1222 doses. Donors were mostly white British, more females; clonal diversity possibly underestimated. Among vaccine-associated CD4 TCRs, coverage spanned spike, with dominance at 160-218 and 743-854.

In regard to this clone: The target antigen is unknown.

Profiled with immunoSEQ multiplex PCR; TCRdb holds only in-frame clones, not every one. The sample holds some 130,000 clones, about four fifths seen once. The sample in question was peripheral blood, obtained on day 0 of AZD1222 vaccination. The sequence was obtained from an adult in good health.

The CDR3 protein is CASSPTGAPYEQYF. The DNA of the CDR3 is TGCGCCAGCAGTCCGACAGGGGCCCCCTACGAGCAGTACTTC. The gene calls are TRBV5-1 and TRBJ2-7; TRBD1 aligns across 8 bases. The CDR3 length is 14 residues. Germline CDR1 and CDR2: SGHRS and YFSETQ. The J segment lost 2 bases and the V segment lost 5 bases, leaving 6 bases of the junction unmatched.